One and the same sample provided the 27 T cell receptor beta chains below, sequenced in a study of cytomegalovirus exposure and HLA in healthy donors. In the PCR, 60 Vbeta and 13 Jbeta primers were used. Produced via immunoSEQ multiplex PCR; TCRdb's table is partial and in-frame only. The table lists about 110,000 clones, approximately 70% of them singletons. The sample taken for sequencing was PBMCs. Source of these receptors: a woman in her twenties or thirties in good health and CMV-seronegative.

The rearrangement joins TRBV25-1 to TRBJ2-7; TRBD2 agrees at 9 bases. The CDR3 has 14 amino acids. V lost 7 bases and J lost 5; bases outside the gene matches: 9. CDR1 is MGHDK and CDR2 is SYGVNS in the germline V gene. The CDR3 loop reads CASTLAGGAHEQYF. The CDR3 nucleotides are TGTGCCAGCACTTTGGCGGGAGGGGCCCACGAGCAGTACTTC.

The rearrangement uses TRBV19 and TRBJ1-3, with D tentatively TRBD1 (6 bases). Germline assignment: CDR1 LNHDA and CDR2 SQIVND (reference sequence). The V end lost 10 bases, the J end lost 0 bases, and 19 bases lay between the germline ends. The CDR3 spans 16 residues. The CDR3 nucleotides are TGTGCCACGGCTAAGGTGTGGGGGCCCTCTGGAAACACCATATATTTT. It specifies CATAKVWGPSGNTIYF.

This chain connects TRBV30 to TRBJ1-6, with 8 bases that match TRBD1. CDR3 size: 13 residues. The V segment lost 5 bases and the J segment 10 bases; nucleotides outside the gene matches: 7. Germline CDR1 is GTSNPN and CDR2 is SVGIG (reference sequence). The CDR3 DNA sequence: TGTGCCTGGGCGGGACAGGCAGGATCACCCCTCCACTTT. Protein: CAWAGQAGSPLHF.

V usage is TRBV19 and J usage is TRBJ2-7; D possibly corresponds to TRBD1 (6 bases). This CDR3 region has 14 residues. Trimming cost V 5 bases and J 3 bases, with 14 bases left between them. Germline-derived CDR1 and CDR2 are LNHDA and SQIVND (reference sequence). CDR3 sequence (DNA): TGTGCCAGTAGTGCCTTCCCACAGGGCTACGAGCAGTACTTC. Its protein product is CASSAFPQGYEQYF.

The chain uses TRBV13 and TRBJ1-3, with 7 bases lining up with TRBD1. Germline CDR1 reads PRHDT; CDR2 reads FYEKMQ (reference sequence). The CDR3 is 16 amino acids. The V and J ends lost 5 bases and 4 bases, in that order; junction bases with no gene match: 11. The CDR3 region is CASSANDRAGGNTIYF. The CDR3 DNA reads as TGTGCCAGCAGCGCAAATGACAGGGCTGGGGGAAACACCATATATTTT.

This rearrangement joins TRBV30 to TRBJ1-1; D remains ambiguous. CDR1 GTSNPN and CDR2 SVGIG come from the germline V gene (reference sequence). The CDR3 contains 13 residues. Trimming removed 3 bases from V and 1 base from J, with 9 bases in between. Here the CDR3 reads CAWRETGNTEAFF. The CDR3 DNA sequence: TGTGCCTGGAGGGAGACTGGGAACACTGAAGCTTTCTTT. The whole variable domain, filled in from reference TRBV30 and TRBJ1-1, reads SQTIHQWPATLVQPVGSPLSLECTVEGTSNPNLYWYRQAAGRGLQLLFYSVGIGQISSEVPQNLSASRPQDRQFILSSKKLLLSDSGFYLCAWRETGNTEAFFGQGTRLTVV.

The chain has TRBV6-1 and TRBJ1-1; tentatively, D is TRBD1 (5 bases). The CDR3 runs to 14 residues. Germline V gives CDR1 MNHNS, CDR2 SASEGT. The ends were cut back, 7 bases at V and 6 bases at J, with 18 bases in the middle. This CDR3 reads CASNRMGIGAEAFF. For the CDR3, the DNA is TGTGCCAGCAATAGGATGGGAATAGGGGCTGAAGCTTTCTTT.

CDR3 nucleotides: TGCGCCAGCAGCCAAGTCGCCGAGTACACTGAAGCTTTCTTT. Residues: CASSQVAEYTEAFF. This chain uses TRBV4-1 with TRBJ1-1, with no clear D. V lost 1 base, J lost 3 bases, and 9 bases lay in between. Germline V gives CDR1 MGHRA, CDR2 YSYEKL. CDR3 size: 14 residues.

This chain connects TRBV5-1 to TRBJ1-2; D is perhaps TRBD1 (5 bases). Trimming took 3 bases from V and 8 from J, leaving 20 bases between them. Germline values: CDR1 SGHRS, CDR2 YFSETQ. CDR3 size: 15 residues. CDR3 nucleotides: TGCGCCAGCAGCTCGATGACGGGCAGCGGGGACGGCTACACCTTC. As protein: CASSSMTGSGDGYTF.

The chain couples TRBV28 to TRBJ2-1; 11 bases align to TRBD2. There are 16 residues in the CDR3. Per the germline V gene, CDR1 is MDHEN and CDR2 is SYDVKM. The V segment lost 4 bases and the J segment 4 bases; nucleotides outside the gene matches: 6. The CDR3 DNA reads as TGTGCCAGCAGTTCCCCTAGCGGGGGGCTTTACAATGAGCAGTTCTTC. It is translated as CASSSPSGGLYNEQFF.

This sequence joins TRBV6-4 and TRBJ2-2, with TRBD1 as a possible D gene (5 bases). V lost 5 bases and J 5 bases, leaving 9 bases between the germline ends. The germline V gene encodes CDR1 MRHNA and CDR2 SNTAGT. The CDR3 covers 13 residues. CDR3 in amino acids: CASSRQNTGELFF. CDR3 nucleotide sequence: TGTGCCAGCAGTCGACAGAATACCGGGGAGCTGTTTTTT.

The chain employs TRBV4-3 and TRBJ1-2; 9 positions agree with TRBD1. The CDR3 is 17 amino acids. V lost 0 bases, J lost 4 bases, and 9 bases stayed unmatched. Germline V gene sequence: CDR1 LGHNA, CDR2 YSLEER. CDR3 residues: CASSQERTGGIPYGYTF. DNA of the CDR3: TGCGCCAGCAGCCAAGAGCGTACAGGGGGCATCCCCTATGGCTACACCTTC.

A single count supports this clone. The chain carries TRBV6-5 and TRBJ2-7; weak D call: TRBD2 (5 bases). This CDR3 has 13 residues. With 5 bases removed from V and 2 bases from J, the gap between germline ends came to 10 bases. Germline-derived CDR1 and CDR2 are MNHEY and SVGAGI. The CDR3 DNA is TGTGCCAGCAGTATAGACTACACCTACGAGCAGTACTTC. This codes for CASSIDYTYEQYF.

CDR3 in DNA: TGTGCCAGCAGCGCCGGACAGGATAACTATGGCTACACCTTC. Translating gives CASSAGQDNYGYTF. The chain links TRBV11-2 to TRBJ1-2; 7 bases fit TRBD1. Germline V CDR1 and CDR2: SGHAT, FQNNGV. This CDR3 is built from 14 residues. V shed 5 bases, J shed 1 base, and the junction held 4 bases outside the gene matches.

This clone was observed a single time. The chain is built from TRBV18 and TRBJ1-4; no definite D call. CDR3 size: 15 residues. The germline V and J ends were trimmed by 2 bases and 8 bases, with 15 bases remaining between them. The germline V gene has CDR1 KGHSH and CDR2 LQKENI. In DNA, the CDR3 is TGTGCCAGCTCACCAGGGAGGAAAAGAGACGAAAAACTGTTTTTT. This codes for CASSPGRKRDEKLFF.

The rearrangement uses TRBV9 and TRBJ2-2, with D possibly matching TRBD1 (5 bases). V lost 3 bases, J lost 2 bases, and 14 bases lay in between. CDR1 is SGDLS and CDR2 is YYNGEE in the germline V gene. The CDR3 has 16 amino acids. The CDR3 protein is CASSATKTVNTGELFF. CDR3 in DNA: TGTGCCAGCAGCGCGACGAAGACAGTCAACACCGGGGAGCTGTTTTTT.

The rearrangement links TRBV15 to TRBJ1-4; maybe TRBD1 (6 bases). Germline CDR1 and CDR2: LNHNV and YYDKDF (reference sequence). V lost 2 bases, J lost 4 bases, and 11 bases lay in between. This CDR3 spans 15 amino acids. DNA of the CDR3: TGTGCCACCAGCAGACAACAGGGCTTTAATGAAAAACTGTTTTTT. Encoded protein: CATSRQQGFNEKLFF.

J is TRBJ1-6 and V is TRBV15, with D perhaps TRBD1 (6 bases). V was trimmed by 9 bases and J by 10 bases, leaving 16 bases between them. This CDR3 spans 13 amino acids. CDR1 LNHNV and CDR2 YYDKDF come from the germline V gene (reference sequence). The CDR3 is CATGTGNGSPLHF. CDR3 sequence (DNA): TGTGCCACTGGTACAGGGAATGGGTCACCCCTCCACTTT. Filled out from reference TRBV15 and TRBJ1-6, the complete variable domain reads DAMVIQNPRYQVTQFGKPVTLSCSQTLNHNVMYWYQQKSSQAPKLLFHYYDKDFNNEADTPDNFQSRRPNTSFCFLDIRSPGLGDTAMYLCATGTGNGSPLHFGNGTRLTVT.

The rearrangement joins TRBV5-1 to TRBJ2-5; D is possibly TRBD1 (5 bases). The CDR3 consists of 15 residues. Germline loops: CDR1 SGHRS, CDR2 YFSETQ. Trimming cost V 0 bases and J 0 bases, with 9 bases left between them. CDR3 coding DNA: TGCGCCAGCAGCTTGGCGCCAGGGAACCAAGAGACCCAGTACTTC. Translated: CASSLAPGNQETQYF.

This clone turned up a few times. The V call is TRBV6-1, the J call TRBJ2-1; TRBD1 matches 8 bases. After removal of 5 bases from V and 5 bases from J, the junction contained 5 bases not matched to a gene. This CDR3 is 14 amino acids long. Germline lookup yields CDR1 MNHNS and CDR2 SASEGT. The CDR3 protein is CASSPRTGHNEQFF. The CDR3 DNA follows: TGTGCCAGCAGTCCCCGGACAGGGCACAATGAGCAGTTCTTC.

This chain uses TRBV2 with TRBJ1-5; D remains unclear. V lost 6 bases to trimming and J lost 9 bases, with 9 bases between them. The V gene's germline CDR1 is SNHLY and CDR2 FYNNEI. The CDR3 totals 11 residues. As DNA, the CDR3 is TGTGCCAGCAGCTTCTTTCGGCCCCAGCATTTT. It yields the protein CASSFFRPQHF.

V usage is TRBV6-5 and J usage is TRBJ1-6; D remains ambiguous. CDR1 is MNHEY and CDR2 is SVGAGI in the germline V gene. The CDR3 covers 13 residues. V gave up 8 bases and J gave up 10 bases, with 15 bases separating them. CDR3 in amino acids: CASAVSLRSPLHF. CDR3 in DNA: TGTGCCAGCGCTGTGAGCCTACGATCACCCCTCCACTTT.

The CDR3 region is CASSYQGPGNTIYF. The CDR3 coding sequence is TGTGCCAGCAGCTACCAGGGGCCTGGAAACACCATATATTTT. The V gene is TRBV5-6, the J gene TRBJ1-3, with D perhaps matching TRBD1 (6 bases). Germline V gives CDR1 SGHDT, CDR2 YYEEEE. This CDR3 has 14 amino acids. Between the trimmed V and J ends, which lost 3 bases and 2 bases, there was a span of 9 bases. The full variable domain, rest sourced from reference TRBV5-6 and TRBJ1-3, is DAGVTQSPTHLIKTRGQQVTLRCSPKSGHDTVSWYQQALGQGPQFIFQYYEEEERQRGNFPDRFSGHQFPNYSSELNVNALLLGDSALYLCASSYQGPGNTIYFGEGSWLTVV.

This clone was seen more than once but under ten times. The chain recombines TRBV28 with TRBJ1-1, with D tentatively TRBD1 (5 bases). The V gene lost 3 bases and the J gene lost 4 bases, with 12 bases spanning the gap. Germline loops: CDR1 MDHEN, CDR2 SYDVKM. The length of the CDR3 is 14 residues. The CDR3 protein is CASSFRGGGTEAFF. The DNA of the CDR3 is TGTGCCAGCAGTTTCCGCGGGGGGGGCACTGAAGCTTTCTTT.

The gene calls are TRBV7-3 and TRBJ2-1, with 11 bases lining up with TRBD2. Germline V CDR1 and CDR2: SGHTA, FQGTGA. V shed 5 bases and J 9 bases; nucleotides not matched to a gene: 12. The CDR3 runs to 16 residues. The CDR3 is CASSPQSTSGVGEQFF. DNA of the CDR3: TGTGCCAGCAGCCCCCAATCGACTAGCGGGGTAGGTGAGCAGTTCTTC.

The table lists this clone with a count of one. V and J are TRBV6-5 and TRBJ1-2; TRBD1 might be the D (5 bases). CDR3 length: 14 amino acids. The germline gives CDR1 MNHEY, CDR2 SVGAGI. V dropped 2 bases and J dropped 5 bases, with 12 bases sitting between them. CDR3 amino acids: CASSYTSGLYGYTF. The CDR3 bases are TGTGCCAGCAGTTACACCTCAGGGCTGTATGGCTACACCTTC.

The chain has TRBV5-1 and TRBJ1-2, with D perhaps TRBD1 (5 bases). Germline V gene sequence: CDR1 SGHRS, CDR2 YFSETQ. The V and J ends lost 2 bases and 8 bases respectively, with 16 bases between them. The CDR3 has 14 residues. CDR3: CASSLSQGLGGYTF. As DNA, the CDR3 is TGCGCCAGCAGCTTAAGCCAGGGTTTAGGCGGCTACACCTTC.